The 26 T cell receptor beta chains presented below share a single source sample, sequenced in a study of T cell responses to AZD1222 COVID-19 vaccine. Clones were read by immunoSEQ multiplex PCR, and TCRdb kept only the in-frame ones, dropping some. The top ten clones hold 0.95% to 1.1% of a sample with about 170,000 clones, around nine tenths of them seen once. The material sequenced was peripheral blood, taken 28 days after the second AZD1222 dose. These receptors all stem from an adult who received the AZD1222 COVID-19 vaccine.

This clone was found once. The chain recombines TRBV4-1 with TRBJ2-1, with D possibly being TRBD2 (6 bases). Germline values: CDR1 MGHRA, CDR2 YSYEKL. Trimming stripped 4 bases from V and 0 bases from J, with 13 bases between. The CDR3 has 16 amino acids. The CDR3 spells CASSPIAAGSYNEQFF. The CDR3 bases are TGCGCCAGCAGCCCTATAGCGGCGGGCTCCTACAATGAGCAGTTCTTC.

The genes are TRBV7-2 and TRBJ2-3, with TRBD1 identical over 9 bases. V was pared by 2 bases and J by 4 bases, with 7 bases of the junction left unmatched. CDR3 length: 16 amino acids. In germline, CDR1 is SGHTA, CDR2 FQGNSA. The chain's CDR3 is CASSLTTGGVPDTQYF. The CDR3 DNA reads TGTGCCAGCAGCTTAACGACAGGGGGTGTCCCAGATACGCAGTATTTT.

The chain uses TRBV9 and TRBJ1-3, with no clear D. The CDR3 is 15 amino acids. The germline V gene has CDR1 SGDLS and CDR2 YYNGEE. V was pared by 4 bases and J by 8 bases, with 19 bases between. CDR3 sequence: CASSREGLDGDTIYF. In DNA, the CDR3 is TGTGCCAGCAGCCGCGAGGGCCTGGACGGGGACACCATATATTTT.

The chain uses TRBV14 and TRBJ2-4, with D maybe TRBD2 (7 bases). V lost 1 base to trimming and J lost 2 bases, with 21 bases between them. CDR1 and CDR2 from the germline V gene are SGHDN and FVKESK. This CDR3 contains 19 residues. DNA for the CDR3: TGTGCCAGCAGCCAAGCGAGGGCCGGTGCGGGGGCAACCAAAAACATTCAGTACTTC. This sequence encodes CASSQARAGAGATKNIQYF. The entire variable domain, with the rest obtained from reference TRBV14 and TRBJ2-4, is as follows: EAGVTQFPSHSVIEKGQTVTLRCDPISGHDNLYWYRRVMGKEIKFLLHFVKESKQDESGMPNNRFLAERTGGTYSTLKVQPAELEDSGVYFCASSQARAGAGATKNIQYFGAGTRLSVL.

The chain employs TRBV20-1 and TRBJ2-5; D gene unclear. V was clipped by 2 bases and J by 5 bases, with 6 bases between them. The V gene's germline CDR1 is DFQATT and CDR2 SNEGSKA (reference sequence). CDR3 length: 11 amino acids. CDR3 sequence: CSARHLETQYF. In nucleotides, the CDR3 is TGCAGTGCTAGACACTTGGAGACCCAGTACTTC.

The chain couples TRBV10-3 to TRBJ1-1; D unclear. Germline CDR1 and CDR2: ENHRY and SYGVKD. Between the trimmed V and J ends, which lost 6 bases and 3 bases, there was a span of 8 bases. CDR3 length equals 12 residues. In DNA, the CDR3 is TGTGCCATCAGCCCCCACGACACTGAAGCTTTCTTT. Translated, it gives CAISPHDTEAFF.

This clone showed up just a few times. V usage is TRBV7-2 and J usage is TRBJ2-2; 10 positions match TRBD1. After removal of 4 bases from V and 4 bases from J, the junction contained 3 bases not matched to a gene. The CDR3 consists of 15 residues. Germline V gene sequence: CDR1 SGHTA, CDR2 FQGNSA. CDR3 loop: CASSSGQGGTGELFF. CDR3 in DNA: TGTGCCAGCAGCTCAGGACAGGGGGGCACCGGGGAGCTGTTTTTT.

The chain links TRBV12-5 to TRBJ2-1; 10 bases are a match to TRBD2. This CDR3 region has 19 residues. The V gene end was trimmed by 1 base and the J gene end by 7 bases; junction bases not matched to a gene: 16. The germline gives CDR1 LGHNT, CDR2 FRNRAP. Written as DNA, the CDR3 is TGTGCTAGTGGTTTGGCCGTCGTCAAGTGGACTAGCGGTTTAAATGAGCAGTTCTTC. Translated: CASGLAVVKWTSGLNEQFF. Drawing the rest from reference TRBV12-5 and TRBJ2-1, the complete variable domain is DARVTQTPRHKVTEMGQEVTMRCQPILGHNTVFWYRQTMMQGLELLAYFRNRAPLDDSGMPKDRFSAEMPDATLATLKIQPSEPRDSAVYFCASGLAVVKWTSGLNEQFFGPGTRLTVL.

The V gene is TRBV7-9, the J gene TRBJ2-2, with TRBD1 matching over 9 bases. Losses at the gene ends were 1 base for V and 3 bases for J; bases not matched to a gene: 3. The CDR3 is made up of 16 amino acids. Germline CDR1 is SEHNR and CDR2 is FQNEAQ (reference sequence). The CDR3 bases are TGTGCCAGCAGCTTAGGACAGGGGGGTTACACCGGGGAGCTGTTTTTT. It is translated as CASSLGQGGYTGELFF.

The V call is TRBV21-1, the J call TRBJ1-1; TRBD1 is the table's D call and was not checked against the DNA. TRBV21-1 is described as a pseudogene. The CDR3 is made up of 17 amino acids. Written as DNA, the CDR3 is TGTGCCAGCAGCAAAGCCCGGACAGGGTGTGGTTACACTGAAGCTTTCTTT. Protein product: CASSKARTGCGYTEAFF.

V and J are TRBV3-1 (or the pseudogene TRBV3-2) and TRBJ2-1; 7 bases agree with TRBD1. The junction had 8 bases not matched to a gene; V was cut back by 2 bases and J by 10 bases. This CDR3 region has 14 residues. The germline V gene encodes CDR1 LGHDT and CDR2 YNNKEL (reference sequence). CDR3 DNA sequence: TGTGCCAGCAGCCAACTACAGGGGAAAGGAGAGCAGTTCTTC. Translation gives CASSQLQGKGEQFF.

The rearrangement joins TRBV5-1 to TRBJ2-7; possible D gene TRBD1, 8 bases. V shed 1 base and J shed 5 bases, with 10 bases lying between them. The CDR3 runs to 13 residues. Germline loops: CDR1 SGHRS, CDR2 YFSETQ. DNA of the CDR3: TGCGCCAGCAGCTTGACAGGGGGGGACGAGCAGTACTTC. Translating gives CASSLTGGDEQYF.

The rearrangement uses TRBV5-1 and TRBJ2-2, with no clear D. Trimming left V 2 bases short and J 6 bases short, with 11 bases between. The CDR3 totals 14 residues. The germline CDR1 and CDR2 sequences are SGHRS and YFSETQ. This chain's CDR3 is CASSFNGNAGELFF. The CDR3 bases are TGCGCCAGCAGCTTTAATGGGAATGCCGGGGAGCTGTTTTTT.

The rearrangement links TRBV6-1 to TRBJ2-1; D is unclear. CDR3 length equals 14 residues. CDR1 and CDR2 from the germline V gene are MNHNS and SASEGT. Trimming shortened V by 2 bases and J by 1 base, and 6 bases separated the two germline ends. The CDR3 here is CASSEPKSYNEQFF. The CDR3 DNA reads TGTGCCAGCAGTGAACCGAAGTCCTACAATGAGCAGTTCTTC.

This clone was seen only once. The chain couples TRBV19 to TRBJ1-2; the D is unclear. The V gene's germline CDR1 is LNHDA and CDR2 SQIVND (reference sequence). Deletions cut 7 bases from V and 9 bases from J, with 12 bases between. CDR3 length: 11 residues. CDR3 region: CASIGQRSYTF. The CDR3, as DNA: TGTGCCAGTATAGGGCAGCGGAGCTACACCTTC.

V gene TRBV5-1 combines with J gene TRBJ2-1; 8 bases are shared with TRBD2. The ends lost 4 bases at V and 2 bases at J; junction bases unmatched: 5. In germline, CDR1 is SGHRS, CDR2 YFSETQ. The CDR3 consists of 15 residues. CDR3: CASSGAGDPYNEQFF. As DNA, the CDR3 is TGCGCCAGCAGCGGAGCGGGGGATCCCTACAATGAGCAGTTCTTC.

This sequence joins TRBV7-2 and TRBJ1-1; unclear D gene. Trimming took off 1 base at V and 6 bases at J, with 12 bases between the two ends. The CDR3 runs to 14 residues. From germline, CDR1 is SGHTA and CDR2 FQGNSA. CDR3 bases: TGTGCCAGCAGCTTAGTGCACGGGCGGGCTGAAGCTTTCTTT. Translating gives CASSLVHGRAEAFF.

The rearrangement uses TRBV18 and TRBJ2-1; D is possibly TRBD2 (5 bases). V lost 3 bases to trimming and J lost 9 bases, with 12 bases between them. Germline V gives CDR1 KGHSH, CDR2 LQKENI. CDR3 size: 13 residues. CDR3 amino acids: CASSPAPRGEQFF. Here the CDR3 DNA reads TGTGCCAGCTCACCGGCCCCCCGGGGTGAGCAGTTCTTC.

The chain joins TRBV1 to TRBJ2-1; the DNA was not compared with TRBD2, the D call given in the table. TRBV1 is a recognized pseudogene. The CDR3 runs to 18 residues. The DNA of the CDR3 is TGCACCAGCAGCCAAGATAGACAGGCTAGCGGGGAGTACAATGAGCAGTTCTTC. Translation: CTSSQDRQASGEYNEQFF.

The chain joins TRBV5-6 to TRBJ1-4; TRBD1 aligns across 7 bases. Trimming removed 4 bases from V and 0 bases from J; junction bases left unmatched: 12. Germline CDR1 reads SGHDT; CDR2 reads YYEEEE. CDR3 length equals 18 residues. CDR3 nucleotide sequence: TGTGCCAGCAGCGCTACCGGGACAGATTTTGCAACTAATGAAAAACTGTTTTTT. Translation gives CASSATGTDFATNEKLFF.

The chain joins TRBV18 to TRBJ2-7; 7 bases agree with TRBD1. CDR1 is KGHSH and CDR2 is LQKENI in the germline V gene. V was clipped by 4 bases and J by 3 bases; unmatched bases: 6. The CDR3 is 14 amino acids. CDR3 amino acids: CASSLRQGDYEQYF. In DNA form, the CDR3 reads TGTGCCAGCTCACTTCGACAGGGAGACTACGAGCAGTACTTC.

The genes are TRBV4-2 and TRBJ2-3, with TRBD2 identical over 8 bases. The CDR3 runs 16 residues. Germline V CDR1 and CDR2: LGHNA, YNFKEQ. The trim removed 0 bases at V and 6 bases at J, leaving 8 bases unmatched. CDR3 in amino acids: CASSQDNAGGFDTQYF. CDR3 sequence (DNA): TGTGCCAGCAGCCAAGATAACGCGGGGGGCTTCGATACGCAGTATTTT.

The chain recombines TRBV5-4 with TRBJ2-5; 9 nucleotides line up with TRBD1. The V segment lost 4 bases and the J segment 8 bases; nucleotides outside the gene matches: 9. CDR1 and CDR2 from the germline V gene are SGHNT and YYREEE (reference sequence). The CDR3 totals 14 residues. The CDR3 nucleotides are TGTGCCAGCAGCCCTCCGGGACAGGGTATTACCCAGTACTTC. Translating it yields CASSPPGQGITQYF.

The rearrangement uses TRBV5-1 and TRBJ1-3; 10 nucleotides match TRBD1. The CDR3 totals 16 residues. CDR1 is SGHRS and CDR2 is YFSETQ in the germline V gene. V shed 4 bases, J shed 2 bases, and the junction held 6 bases outside the gene matches. The DNA for the CDR3 is TGCGCCAGCAGCCGGGGACAGGGGCAGGCTGGAAACACCATATATTTT. Translated: CASSRGQGQAGNTIYF.

This clone occurred once. This rearrangement joins TRBV5-6 to TRBJ1-1; no reliable D call. V lost 2 bases and J 6 bases, leaving 5 bases between the germline ends. The CDR3 sequence is 11 residues long. The germline V gene encodes CDR1 SGHDT and CDR2 YYEEEE. This CDR3 reads CASSFGPEAFF. CDR3 nucleotide sequence: TGTGCCAGCAGCTTTGGCCCTGAAGCTTTCTTT.

Only one count was recorded for this clone. The V and J genes are TRBV6-6 and TRBJ1-1; D remains unclear. V lost 6 bases to trimming and J lost 6 bases, with 17 bases between them. Germline-derived CDR1 and CDR2 are MNHNY and SVGAGI (reference sequence). This CDR3 comprises 14 residues. Here the CDR3 reads CASRRRAEFSEAFF. The DNA of the CDR3 is TGTGCCAGCAGACGTAGGGCTGAATTCTCTGAAGCTTTCTTT.